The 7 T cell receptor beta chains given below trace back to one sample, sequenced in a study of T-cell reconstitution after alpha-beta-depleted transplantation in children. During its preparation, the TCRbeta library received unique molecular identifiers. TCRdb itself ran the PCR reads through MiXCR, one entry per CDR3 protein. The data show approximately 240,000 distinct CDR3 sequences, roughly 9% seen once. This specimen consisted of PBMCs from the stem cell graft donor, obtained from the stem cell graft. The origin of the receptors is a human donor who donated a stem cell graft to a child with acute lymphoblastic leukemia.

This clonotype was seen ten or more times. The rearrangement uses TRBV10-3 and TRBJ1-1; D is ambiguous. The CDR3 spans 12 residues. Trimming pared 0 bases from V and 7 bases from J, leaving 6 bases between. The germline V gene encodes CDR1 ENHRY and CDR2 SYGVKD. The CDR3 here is CAISESKGEAFF. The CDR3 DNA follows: TGTGCCATCAGTGAGTCGAAAGGTGAAGCTTTCTTT.

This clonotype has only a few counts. The CDR3 here is CSVAILQGPGANVLTF. CDR3 nucleotide sequence: TGCAGCGTTGCCATTCTTCAGGGGCCGGGGGCCAACGTCCTGACTTTC. This chain joins TRBV29-1 and TRBJ2-6; D is possibly TRBD1 (6 bases). Deletions cut 4 bases from V and 4 bases from J, with 17 bases between. The germline V gene encodes CDR1 SQVTM and CDR2 ANQGSEA. The CDR3 is 16 amino acids.

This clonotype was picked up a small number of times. The CDR3 DNA is TGTGCCAGCAGTTCTGTGGCTGGCACAGATACGCAGTATTTT. It is translated as CASSSVAGTDTQYF. J is TRBJ2-3 and V is TRBV2; D call uncertain. This CDR3 has 14 amino acids. Germline CDR1 SNHLY, CDR2 FYNNEI. Trimming removed 5 bases at V and 1 base at J, with 10 bases between.

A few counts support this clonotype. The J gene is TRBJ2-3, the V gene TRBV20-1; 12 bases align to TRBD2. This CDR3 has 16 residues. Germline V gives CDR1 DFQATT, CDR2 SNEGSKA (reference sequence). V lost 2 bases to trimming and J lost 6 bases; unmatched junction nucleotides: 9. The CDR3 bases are TGCAGTGCTAGAAGCCTCCGGACTAGCGGGGTGGATACGCAGTATTTT. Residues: CSARSLRTSGVDTQYF.

DNA for the CDR3: TGTGCCAGCAGCTCCTCAGTTGGGGTCAAAGAGACCCAGTACTTC. Encoded protein: CASSSSVGVKETQYF. The chain couples TRBV7-6 to TRBJ2-5; D is unclear. The germline gives CDR1 SGHVS, CDR2 FNYEAQ. The V end was cut by 4 bases, the J end by 3 bases, with 15 bases between. The CDR3 has 15 residues. Full variable domain (rest looked up from reference TRBV7-6 and TRBJ2-5): GAGVSQSPRYKVTKRGQDVALRCDPISGHVSLYWYRQALGQGPEFLTYFNYEAQQDKSGLPNDRFSAERPEGSISTLTIQRTEQRDSAMYRCASSSSVGVKETQYFGPGTRLLVL.

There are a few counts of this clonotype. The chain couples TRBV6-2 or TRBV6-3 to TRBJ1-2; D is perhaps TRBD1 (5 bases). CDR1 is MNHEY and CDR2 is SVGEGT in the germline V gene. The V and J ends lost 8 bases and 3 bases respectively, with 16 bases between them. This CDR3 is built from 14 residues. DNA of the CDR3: TGTGCCAGCGTTGAATCTAGGGGATACTATGGCTACACCTTC. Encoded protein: CASVESRGYYGYTF.

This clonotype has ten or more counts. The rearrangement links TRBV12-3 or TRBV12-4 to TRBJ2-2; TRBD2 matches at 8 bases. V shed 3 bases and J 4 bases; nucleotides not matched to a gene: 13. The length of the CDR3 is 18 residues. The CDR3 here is CASSFPPGLGASTGELFF. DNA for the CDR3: TGTGCCAGCAGTTTCCCACCGGGACTAGGTGCGAGCACCGGGGAGCTGTTTTTT.